This TCR beta chain was identified in a study of cytomegalovirus exposure and HLA in healthy donors. Study results and caveats: An analysis that was carried out later associated approximately 17,000 TCR beta sequences with HLA alleles at 0.05 false discovery rate.

Points on this clone: Its antigen is not known.

Germline CDR1 reads GTSNPN; CDR2 reads SVGIG (reference sequence). Unmatched junction bases numbered 3, after V lost 2 bases and J lost 6 bases. The CDR3 consists of 15 residues. The primer mix had 60 Vbeta and 13 Jbeta primers. This table comes from immunoSEQ multiplex PCR, and its TCRdb copy is limited to in-frame clones, with some not included. The sample has some 190,000 clones; around 80% are singletons. The sample consisted of PBMCs. The sequence was collected from a male donor in good health and CMV-seronegative. This sequence joins TRBV30 and TRBJ2-3; 15 nucleotides match TRBD2. The CDR3 nucleotides are TGTGCCTGGAGTCGGACTAGCGGGGGGGCGGATACGCAGTATTTT. It specifies CAWSRTSGGADTQYF.